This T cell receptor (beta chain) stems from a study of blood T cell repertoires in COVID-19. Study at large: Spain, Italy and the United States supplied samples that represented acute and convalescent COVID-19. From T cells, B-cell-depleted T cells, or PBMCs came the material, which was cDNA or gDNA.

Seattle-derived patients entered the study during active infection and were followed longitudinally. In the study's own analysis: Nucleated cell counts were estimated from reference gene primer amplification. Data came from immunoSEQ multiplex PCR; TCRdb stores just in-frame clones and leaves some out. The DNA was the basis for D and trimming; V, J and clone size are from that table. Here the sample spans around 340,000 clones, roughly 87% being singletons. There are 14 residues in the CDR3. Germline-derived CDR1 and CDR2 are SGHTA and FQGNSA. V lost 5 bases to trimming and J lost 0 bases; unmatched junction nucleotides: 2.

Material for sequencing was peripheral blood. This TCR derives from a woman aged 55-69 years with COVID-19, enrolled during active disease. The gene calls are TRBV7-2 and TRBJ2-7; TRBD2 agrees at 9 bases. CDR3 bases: TGTGCCAGCAGCCCAGCGGGGGGCTCCTACGAGCAGTACTTC. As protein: CASSPAGGSYEQYF.